The 8 T cell receptor beta chains reported below all come from one sample, sequenced in a study of shared clonotypes between healthy human individuals. Selected positively for CCR7 and CD45RO-negative, naive CD8 cells excluded terminally differentiated effector memory CD45RA+ cells. Assay: immunoSEQ multiplex PCR; the TCRdb copy retains only in-frame clones and omits some. The sample shows under 850,000 clones, roughly 92% of them seen only once. Sample: naive CD8+ T cells sorted from blood. The receptors stem from a man aged 30 to 39 in good health.

The V gene is TRBV5-1, the J gene TRBJ2-2, with D maybe TRBD2 (5 bases). CDR3 size: 16 residues. CDR1 SGHRS and CDR2 YFSETQ come from the germline V gene. V was trimmed by 7 bases and J by 1 base, leaving 17 bases between them. CDR3 loop: CASFSGITMNTGELFF. CDR3 in DNA: TGCGCCAGCTTCTCGGGGATAACTATGAACACCGGGGAGCTGTTTTTT. Combining the CDR3 with reference TRBV5-1 and TRBJ2-2 gives the whole variable domain KAGVTQTPRYLIKTRGQQVTLSCSPISGHRSVSWYQQTPGQGLQFLFEYFSETQRNKGNFPGRFSGRQFSNSRSEMNVSTLELGDSALYLCASFSGITMNTGELFFGEGSRLTVL.

V is TRBV27 and J is TRBJ2-7; D not resolved. The CDR3 loop spans 10 amino acids. The germline gives CDR1 MNHEY, CDR2 SMNVEV (reference sequence). V lost 8 bases to trimming and J lost 7 bases, with 9 bases between them. The CDR3 coding sequence is TGTGCCAGCGGATACTTGGAGCAGTACTTC. The encoded protein is CASGYLEQYF.

Comments on this clone: This CDR3 is also generated by other DNA sequences in the sample. The chain links TRBV9 to TRBJ2-3; possibly TRBD1 or TRBD2 for D (5 bases each). V lost 2 bases and J 3 bases, leaving 13 bases between the germline ends. Germline assignment: CDR1 SGDLS and CDR2 YYNGEE. This CDR3 spans 15 amino acids. CDR3 DNA: TGTGCCAGCAGCGTCGGGACCGTGTCAACAGATACGCAGTATTTT. Translated: CASSVGTVSTDTQYF.

V gene TRBV7-9 combines with J gene TRBJ2-7, with 14 nucleotides matching TRBD2. V was clipped by 7 bases and J by 1 base; unmatched bases: 9. The CDR3 contains 17 residues. CDR1 is SEHNR and CDR2 is FQNEAQ in the germline V gene (reference sequence). The CDR3 DNA follows: TGTGCCAGCAACCGAGGGACTAGCGGGAGCTCTTCCTACGAGCAGTACTTC. It specifies CASNRGTSGSSSYEQYF.

The chain has TRBV5-4 and TRBJ2-1, with D maybe TRBD2 (6 bases). CDR1 is SGHNT, CDR2 YYREEE, per germline (reference sequence). Trimming took 4 bases from V and 4 from J, leaving 18 bases between them. The CDR3 totals 16 residues. The CDR3 sequence is CASSPRVGTLYNEQFF. CDR3 bases: TGTGCCAGCAGCCCGAGGGTGGGGACTTTGTACAATGAGCAGTTCTTC.

The rearrangement uses TRBV5-5 and TRBJ1-4; 9 positions match TRBD1. With V trimmed by 1 base and J by 7 bases, 5 bases remained unmatched. CDR1 is SGHKS and CDR2 is YYEKEE in the germline V gene (reference sequence). The CDR3 has 15 amino acids. The CDR3 protein is CASSLWTGDGEKLFF. In DNA, the CDR3 is TGTGCCAGCAGCTTGTGGACAGGGGATGGTGAAAAACTGTTTTTT.

This chain joins TRBV4-2 and TRBJ2-1, with 10 bases matching TRBD2. V dropped 0 bases and J dropped 6; count of bases not matched to a gene: 8. Per the germline V gene, CDR1 is LGHNA and CDR2 is YNFKEQ. The CDR3 is 17 amino acids. In DNA, the CDR3 is TGTGCCAGCAGCCAAGATTGGGTGGCTAGCGGGAGCAATGAGCAGTTCTTC. It yields the protein CASSQDWVASGSNEQFF.

This clone was seen a single time. The V gene is TRBV7-9, the J gene TRBJ1-2, with no clear D. Trimming shortened V by 7 bases and J by 7 bases, and 16 bases separated the two germline ends. Germline CDR1 SEHNR, CDR2 FQNEAQ (reference sequence). This CDR3 is 13 amino acids long. The CDR3 is CASNANPIFGYTF. The DNA of the CDR3 is TGTGCCAGCAACGCTAACCCGATATTTGGCTACACCTTC.